This entry concerns a single T cell receptor beta chain. The V gene's germline CDR1 is SGHTA and CDR2 FQGTGA. J lost 0 bases, V lost 2 bases, and 10 bases had no gene match. CDR3 length equals 19 residues. These data originate in a study of T cell changes during pregnancy in multiple sclerosis. Here immunoSEQ multiplex PCR was the method, and the copy in TCRdb shows in-frame clones only, minus some. The table has approximately 70,000 clones, 80% to 95% seen once. This specimen consisted of CD4+ T cells from peripheral blood mononuclear cells, obtained before pregnancy. This clonotype was sampled from a female donor with multiple sclerosis, enrolled in a pregnancy study. V gene TRBV7-3 combines with J gene TRBJ2-1, with 10 bases lining up with TRBD2. This CDR3 is CASSLSGAGGLASYNEQFF. CDR3 nucleotides: TGTGCCAGCAGCTTATCCGGAGCGGGGGGGCTGGCCTCCTACAATGAGCAGTTCTTC.